These 7 T cell receptor beta chains were all obtained from the same sample, sequenced in a study of blood T cell repertoires in COVID-19. Generated by immunoSEQ multiplex PCR, the TCRdb table keeps only in-frame clones and is missing some. The sample holds about 70,000 clones; approximately 90% are singletons and the top ten take around 4.2%. The sequenced sample consisted of peripheral blood. The receptors were sampled from a man in his 70s with active COVID-19.

The rearrangement uses TRBV27 and TRBJ2-2; no clear D. The germline V gene encodes CDR1 MNHEY and CDR2 SMNVEV (reference sequence). V was trimmed by 5 bases and J by 4 bases, leaving 8 bases between them. The CDR3 spans 13 residues. The CDR3 DNA reads as TGTGCCAGCAGTCCCCGCAGCACCGGGGAGCTGTTTTTT. Amino acid sequence: CASSPRSTGELFF.

The chain is built from TRBV6-2 or TRBV6-3 and TRBJ2-3, with TRBD2 identical over 10 bases. Germline V gene data show CDR1 as MNHEY and CDR2 as SVGEGT. V shed 2 bases and J 6 bases; nucleotides not matched to a gene: 11. The CDR3 has 17 amino acids. For the CDR3, the DNA is TGTGCCAGCAGTTACGCGGCTAGCGGGAGATGGGTGGATACGCAGTATTTT. This encodes CASSYAASGRWVDTQYF.

The V call is TRBV29-1, the J call TRBJ2-7; 8 bases are shared with TRBD1. The J segment lost 7 bases and the V segment lost 8 bases, leaving 10 bases of the junction unmatched. This CDR3 spans 12 amino acids. CDR1 and CDR2 from the germline V gene are SQVTM and ANQGSEA. CDR3 loop: CSTRTGPEEQYF. CDR3 DNA sequence: TGCAGCACCCGGACAGGGCCCGAAGAGCAGTACTTC.

In this sample, this clone turned up once. The chain has TRBV10-3 and TRBJ1-5; D is uncertain. CDR3 length: 14 residues. CDR1 is ENHRY, CDR2 SYGVKD, per germline. Trimming took off 5 bases at V and 3 bases at J, with 11 bases between the two ends. The CDR3 DNA is TGTGCCATCAGTACAGCCGTTGACAATCAGCCCCAGCATTTT. Residues: CAISTAVDNQPQHF.

This chain connects TRBV6-2 or TRBV6-3 to TRBJ2-7; 9 bases are shared with TRBD2. Trimming took 6 bases from V and 4 from J; bases not matched to a gene: 7. Germline-derived CDR1 and CDR2 are MNHEY and SVGEGT. The CDR3 spans 14 residues. Here the CDR3 reads CASSGGGGRYEQYF. As DNA, the CDR3 is TGTGCCAGCAGCGGCGGGGGGGGCCGATACGAGCAGTACTTC.

The genes are TRBV6-5 and TRBJ1-5; 12 positions agree with TRBD1. The V gene end was trimmed by 10 bases and the J gene end by 6 bases; junction bases not matched to a gene: 4. This CDR3 spans 13 amino acids. CDR1 and CDR2 from the germline V gene are MNHEY and SVGAGI. The CDR3 loop reads CATGQGAAQPQHF. The CDR3 DNA follows: TGTGCCACGGGACAGGGGGCGGCTCAGCCCCAGCATTTT.

V is TRBV12-5 and J is TRBJ1-1, with D possibly TRBD1 on 5 matching bases. Trimming took off 3 bases at V and 1 base at J, with 9 bases between the two ends. From germline, CDR1 is LGHNT and CDR2 FRNRAP. The CDR3 has 14 amino acids. The CDR3 spells CASGFGGGNTEAFF. The CDR3 DNA reads as TGTGCTAGTGGTTTTGGGGGGGGGAACACTGAAGCTTTCTTT.